The rows below give T cell receptor beta chains drawn from one sample of a study of T-cell memory formation after mild COVID-19. Using its own MiXCR run on the 5' RACE reads, TCRdb lists one record per CDR3 protein. Of 550,000 to 700,000 distinct CDR3 sequences listed, around 15% are singletons. The sequencing input was PBMCs or a T cell subset sorted from them (not recorded which). These receptors were obtained from an adult woman who had mild COVID-19 (a few samples of this study predate the infection). Cell type and time point are not known. Both conserved end residues are part of each CDR3. The D gene is left open where the match is weak. Not every row has a clone size; where given, it reads once, few, many or a size class.

d_gene,abundance,j_gene,v_gene,CDR3nt,CDR3aa
.,few,TRBJ2-7,TRBV6-5,TGTGCCAGCAGAATCGGGACCTCCTACGAGCAGTACTTC,CASRIGTSYEQYF
.,.,TRBJ1-2,TRBV4-1,TGCGCCAGCAGCCATAGGGGCGACTATGGCTACACCTTC,CASSHRGDYGYTF
.,.,TRBJ2-5,TRBV4-2,TGTGCCAGCAGCCAAGATCGGGGCGGGGTTAGAGAGACCCAGTACTTC,CASSQDRGGVRETQYF
TRBD1,few,TRBJ2-3,TRBV18,TGTGCCAGCTCACCACCACCTGGACAGGGGACAGATACGCAGTATTTT,CASSPPPGQGTDTQYF
.,few,TRBJ2-5,TRBV9,TGTGCCAGCAGCGTAGACCTGAACCAGGGGACCCAGTACTTC,CASSVDLNQGTQYF
.,few,TRBJ1-3,TRBV2,TGTGCCAGCAGGGGACTGGCAGGGTCTGGAAACACCATATATTTT,CASRGLAGSGNTIYF
TRBD2,few,TRBJ2-5,TRBV6-5,TGTGCCAGCGGAACTAGCGGGGAAGAGACCCAGTACTTC,CASGTSGEETQYF
.,.,TRBJ1-2,TRBV25-1,TGTGCCAGCAGTGGGAGAGGGGCGCCTGACTATGGCTACACCTTC,CASSGRGAPDYGYTF
.,.,TRBJ2-4,TRBV4-2,TGTGCCAGCAGCCAAGATTCAGGGTCGGGCATTCAGTACTTC,CASSQDSGSGIQYF
.,few,TRBJ1-2,TRBV13,TGTGCCAGCAGCTTAGTCCTAGGAGGAAGGGGCGAAGACTATGGCTACACCTTC,CASSLVLGGRGEDYGYTF
TRBD1,few,TRBJ1-1,TRBV9,TGTGCCAGCAGCCGAAACCCGACGACAGGGATTGAAGCTTTCTTT,CASSRNPTTGIEAFF
.,.,TRBJ2-3,TRBV9,TGTGCCAGCAGCGAACGATGGACTCGTTTAGATACGCAGTATTTT,CASSERWTRLDTQYF
.,.,TRBJ2-5,TRBV9,TGTGCCAGCAGCCTATCTATGACAGGACAGACCCAGTACTTC,CASSLSMTGQTQYF
.,few,TRBJ1-1,TRBV19,TGTGCCAGTAGTATTGGGGTAACTGAAGCTTTCTTT,CASSIGVTEAFF
.,many,TRBJ2-1,TRBV7-3,TGTGCCAGCAGCGGGGAGACGGGTGTTGCCGGCTCCTACAATGAGCAGTTCTTC,CASSGETGVAGSYNEQFF
TRBD1,.,TRBJ1-2,TRBV4-1,TGCGCCAGCAGCCAAGTTGTGTCTGGGGACAGGGGGCGAGGTAACTATGGCTACACCTTC,CASSQVVSGDRGRGNYGYTF
TRBD1,.,TRBJ1-1,TRBV13,TGTGCCAGCAGCTTATCCACCCTCCGGGACAGGGTTGGAACTGAAGCTTTCTTT,CASSLSTLRDRVGTEAFF
TRBD1,many,TRBJ1-3,TRBV30,TGTGCCTGGAGAGGAAGGGACAGGGGAGCTGGAAACACCATATATTTT,CAWRGRDRGAGNTIYF
.,once,TRBJ1-4,TRBV6-5,TGTGCCAGCAGGTCTCTCCCCAGGCCCATCGGGAAGACTAATGAAAAACTGTTTTTT,CASRSLPRPIGKTNEKLFF
.,few,TRBJ1-6,TRBV5-6,TGTGCCAGCAGCTTGGATCCGGGAGGGCGTTCACCCCTCCACTTT,CASSLDPGGRSPLHF
TRBD2,.,TRBJ2-3,TRBV5-5,TGTGCCAGCAGCTATCTAGCGGGGAAGACAGATACGCAGTATTTT,CASSYLAGKTDTQYF
TRBD1,few,TRBJ2-7,TRBV2,TGTGCCAGCGGTGACTCGGGACAGCCGTGGGGGCAGTACTTC,CASGDSGQPWGQYF
.,few,TRBJ1-6,TRBV5-1,TGCGCCAGCAGCTTGGCGGGGGCTGGTTCACCCCTCCACTTT,CASSLAGAGSPLHF
.,.,TRBJ1-1,TRBV24-1,TGTGCCACCAGGGGATTGGGGAACACTGAAGCTTTCTTT,CATRGLGNTEAFF
.,.,TRBJ2-2,TRBV9,TGTGCCAGCAGCGAGGGGGCAGCGGGAGATATCACCGGGGAGCTGTTTTTT,CASSEGAAGDITGELFF
.,.,TRBJ2-1,TRBV6-2/TRBV6-3,TGTGCCAGCAGTAAGCTTGACTACTATCAATACAATGAGCAGTTCTTC,CASSKLDYYQYNEQFF
.,few,TRBJ2-1,TRBV6-2/TRBV6-3,TGTGCCAGCAGCGAACCGGGAAATGAGCAGTTCTTC,CASSEPGNEQFF
.,few,TRBJ2-5,TRBV29-1,TGCAGCGTTCCAATCCAGGACCCGGTAATGGAGACCCAGTACTTC,CSVPIQDPVMETQYF
TRBD2,few,TRBJ2-5,TRBV7-9,TGTGCCAGCAGCTCTCGGAGCGGGAGCGAGACCCAGTACTTC,CASSSRSGSETQYF
.,.,TRBJ2-3,TRBV20-1,TGCAGTGCGGGCGGGACCAGCACAGATACGCAGTATTTT,CSAGGTSTDTQYF
.,.,TRBJ1-3,TRBV5-1,TGCGCCAGCAGCTTGGATCCCGTCGGAAACACCATATATTTT,CASSLDPVGNTIYF
.,.,TRBJ1-2,TRBV6-2/TRBV6-3,TGTGCCAGCAGTTACGGGCCAGAAGATAACTATGGCTACACCTTC,CASSYGPEDNYGYTF
.,.,TRBJ1-4,TRBV5-6,TGTGCCAGCAGCCCGGGACCGGTGTCTGAAAAACTGTTTTTT,CASSPGPVSEKLFF